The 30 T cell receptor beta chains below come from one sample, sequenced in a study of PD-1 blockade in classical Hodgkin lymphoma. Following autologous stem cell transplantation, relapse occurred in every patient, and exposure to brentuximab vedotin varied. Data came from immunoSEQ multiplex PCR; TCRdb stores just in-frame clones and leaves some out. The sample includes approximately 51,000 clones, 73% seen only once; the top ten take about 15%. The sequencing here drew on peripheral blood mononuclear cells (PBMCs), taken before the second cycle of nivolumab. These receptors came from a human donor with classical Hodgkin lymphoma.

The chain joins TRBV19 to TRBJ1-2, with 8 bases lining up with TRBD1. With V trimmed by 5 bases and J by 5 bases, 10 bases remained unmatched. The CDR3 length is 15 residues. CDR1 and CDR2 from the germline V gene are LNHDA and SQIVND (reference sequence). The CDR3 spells CASSPRTGPGYGYTF. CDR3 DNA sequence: TGTGCCAGTAGTCCCCGGACAGGGCCGGGGTATGGCTACACCTTC.

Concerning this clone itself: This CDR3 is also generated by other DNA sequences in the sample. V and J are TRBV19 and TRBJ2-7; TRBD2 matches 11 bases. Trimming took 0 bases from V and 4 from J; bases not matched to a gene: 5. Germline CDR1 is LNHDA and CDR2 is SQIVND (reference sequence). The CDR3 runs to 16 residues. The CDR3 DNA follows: TGTGCCAGTAGTATAGAGTTGACTAGCGGGATTTACGAGCAGTACTTC. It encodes CASSIELTSGIYEQYF.

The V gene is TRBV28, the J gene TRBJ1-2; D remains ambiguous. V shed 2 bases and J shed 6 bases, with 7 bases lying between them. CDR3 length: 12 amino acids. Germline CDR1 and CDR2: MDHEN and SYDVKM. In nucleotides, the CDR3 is TGTGCCAGCAGTTTAAGGGTGGATGGCTACACCTTC. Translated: CASSLRVDGYTF.

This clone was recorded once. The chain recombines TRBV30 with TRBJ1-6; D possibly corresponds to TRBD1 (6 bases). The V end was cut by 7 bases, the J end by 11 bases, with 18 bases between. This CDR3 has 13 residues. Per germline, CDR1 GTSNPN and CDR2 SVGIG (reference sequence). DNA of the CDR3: TGTGCCTCCACGTGGGGGGCGGGTACACCCCTCCACTTT. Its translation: CASTWGAGTPLHF.

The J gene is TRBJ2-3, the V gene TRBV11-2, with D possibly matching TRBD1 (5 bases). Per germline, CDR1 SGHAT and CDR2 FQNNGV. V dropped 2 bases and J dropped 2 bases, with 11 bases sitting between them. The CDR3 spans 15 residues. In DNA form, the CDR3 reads TGTGCCAGCAGCTTAATCCAGGGATACACAGATACGCAGTATTTT. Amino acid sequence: CASSLIQGYTDTQYF.

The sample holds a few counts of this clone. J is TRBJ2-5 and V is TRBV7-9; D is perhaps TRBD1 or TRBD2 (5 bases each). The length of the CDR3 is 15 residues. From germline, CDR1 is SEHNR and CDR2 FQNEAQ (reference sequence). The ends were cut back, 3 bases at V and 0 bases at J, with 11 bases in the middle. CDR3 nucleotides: TGTGCCAGCAGCTTCGTGGGGGAGTACCAAGAGACCCAGTACTTC. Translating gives CASSFVGEYQETQYF.

The CDR3 DNA reads as TGTGCCAGTAGGAGGCTGGCTGAAGCTTTCTTT. It specifies CASRRLAEAFF. V is TRBV19 and J is TRBJ1-1, with D hard to call. Trimming cost V 6 bases and J 6 bases, with 8 bases left between them. The germline V gene has CDR1 LNHDA and CDR2 SQIVND (reference sequence). This CDR3 is built from 11 residues.

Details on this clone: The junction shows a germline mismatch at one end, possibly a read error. CDR3: CASSLAPMGPLPF. CDR3 bases: TGTGCCAGCAGCTTAGCGCCGATGGGGCCACTTCCTTTC. The chain carries TRBV7-2 and TRBJ1-2, with a tentative D call TRBD1 (5 bases). The germline V gene encodes CDR1 SGHTA and CDR2 FQGNSA. The CDR3 is made up of 13 amino acids.

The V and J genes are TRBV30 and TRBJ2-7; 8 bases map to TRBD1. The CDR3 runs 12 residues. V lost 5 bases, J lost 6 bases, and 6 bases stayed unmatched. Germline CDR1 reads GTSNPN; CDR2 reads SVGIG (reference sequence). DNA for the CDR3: TGTGCCTGGCAGGGGGCCTCTTTCGAGCAGTACTTC. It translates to CAWQGASFEQYF. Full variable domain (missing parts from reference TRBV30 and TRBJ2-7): SQTIHQWPATLVQPVGSPLSLECTVEGTSNPNLYWYRQAAGRGLQLLFYSVGIGQISSEVPQNLSASRPQDRQFILSSKKLLLSDSGFYLCAWQGASFEQYFGPGTRLTVT.

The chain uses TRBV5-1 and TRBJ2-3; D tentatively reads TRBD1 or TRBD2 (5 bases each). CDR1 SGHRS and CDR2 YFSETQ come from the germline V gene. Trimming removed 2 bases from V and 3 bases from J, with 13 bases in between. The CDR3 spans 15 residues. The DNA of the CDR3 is TGCGCCAGCAGCTTTCGGGGACCTCCAACAGATACGCAGTATTTT. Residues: CASSFRGPPTDTQYF.

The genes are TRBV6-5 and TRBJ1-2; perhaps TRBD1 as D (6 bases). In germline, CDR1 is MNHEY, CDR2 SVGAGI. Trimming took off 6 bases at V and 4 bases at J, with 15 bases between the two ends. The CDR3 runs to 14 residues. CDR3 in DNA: TGTGCCAGCAGACCCGACAGGATCAGCTATGGCTACACCTTC. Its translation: CASRPDRISYGYTF.

CDR3 sequence reads: CASSPPLAASYEQYF. The CDR3 DNA is TGTGCCAGCTCACCACCCCTAGCGGCCTCCTACGAGCAGTACTTC. The rearrangement uses TRBV18 and TRBJ2-7; 7 bases match TRBD2. The CDR3 is 15 residues long. Germline V gives CDR1 KGHSH, CDR2 LQKENI. Losses at the gene ends were 0 bases for V and 0 bases for J; bases not matched to a gene: 2.

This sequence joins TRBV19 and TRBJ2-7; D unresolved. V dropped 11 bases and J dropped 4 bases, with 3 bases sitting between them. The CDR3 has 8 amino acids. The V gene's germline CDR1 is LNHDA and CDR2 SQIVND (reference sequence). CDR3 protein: CARYEQYF. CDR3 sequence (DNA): TGTGCCCGATACGAGCAGTACTTC.

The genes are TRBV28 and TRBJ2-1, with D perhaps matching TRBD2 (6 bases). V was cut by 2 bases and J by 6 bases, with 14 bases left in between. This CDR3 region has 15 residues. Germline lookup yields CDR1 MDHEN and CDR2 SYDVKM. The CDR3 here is CASSLGGSWGNEQFF. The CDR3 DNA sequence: TGTGCCAGCAGTTTAGGGGGGAGTTGGGGCAATGAGCAGTTCTTC.

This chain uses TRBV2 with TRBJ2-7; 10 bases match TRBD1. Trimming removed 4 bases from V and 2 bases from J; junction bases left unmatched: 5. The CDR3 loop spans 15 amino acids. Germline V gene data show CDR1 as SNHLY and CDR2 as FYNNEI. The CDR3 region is CASSALTGGTYEQYF. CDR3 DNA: TGTGCCAGCAGTGCATTGACAGGGGGCACCTACGAGCAGTACTTC.

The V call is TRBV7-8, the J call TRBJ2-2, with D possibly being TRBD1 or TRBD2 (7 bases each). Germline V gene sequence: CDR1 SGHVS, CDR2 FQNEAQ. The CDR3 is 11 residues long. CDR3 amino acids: CTGEGTGELFF. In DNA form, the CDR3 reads TGTACAGGGGAGGGCACCGGGGAGCTGTTTTTT. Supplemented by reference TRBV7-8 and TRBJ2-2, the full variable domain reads GAGVSQSPRYKVAKRGQDVALRCDPISGHVSLFWYQQALGQGPEFLTYFQNEAQLDKSGLPSDRFFAERPEGSVSTLKIQRTQQEDSAVYLCTGEGTGELFFGEGSRLTVL.

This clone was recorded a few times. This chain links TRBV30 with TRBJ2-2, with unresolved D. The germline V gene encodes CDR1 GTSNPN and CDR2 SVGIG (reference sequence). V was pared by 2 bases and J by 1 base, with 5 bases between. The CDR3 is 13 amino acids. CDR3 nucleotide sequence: TGTGCCTGGAGTACTCAGAACACCGGGGAGCTGTTTTTT. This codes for CAWSTQNTGELFF.

CDR3 nucleotides: TGTGCCAGCAGGAGAACGGGACAGTATTCCTACGAGCAGTACTTC. Translated: CASRRTGQYSYEQYF. The genes are TRBV6-5 and TRBJ2-7; 7 nucleotides agree with TRBD1. Germline V lookup: CDR1 MNHEY, CDR2 SVGAGI. Trimming took 6 bases from V and 1 from J; bases not matched to a gene: 9. This CDR3 is built from 15 residues.

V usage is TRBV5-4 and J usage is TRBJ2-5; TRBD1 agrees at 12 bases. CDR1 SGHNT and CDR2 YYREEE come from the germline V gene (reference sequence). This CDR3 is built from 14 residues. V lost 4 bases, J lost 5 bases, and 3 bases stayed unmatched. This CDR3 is CASSRDRGLETQYF. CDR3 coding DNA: TGTGCCAGCAGCCGGGACAGGGGGCTGGAGACCCAGTACTTC. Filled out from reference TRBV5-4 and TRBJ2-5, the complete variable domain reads ETGVTQSPTHLIKTRGQQVTLRCSSQSGHNTVSWYQQALGQGPQFIFQYYREEENGRGNFPPRFSGLQFPNYSSELNVNALELDDSALYLCASSRDRGLETQYFGPGTRLLVL.

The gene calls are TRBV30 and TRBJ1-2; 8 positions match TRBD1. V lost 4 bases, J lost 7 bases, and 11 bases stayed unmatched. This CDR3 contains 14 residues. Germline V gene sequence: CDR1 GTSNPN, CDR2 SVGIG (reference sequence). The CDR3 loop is CAWNLGQVAGGYTF. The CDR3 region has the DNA TGTGCCTGGAATTTGGGACAGGTCGCCGGTGGCTACACCTTC.

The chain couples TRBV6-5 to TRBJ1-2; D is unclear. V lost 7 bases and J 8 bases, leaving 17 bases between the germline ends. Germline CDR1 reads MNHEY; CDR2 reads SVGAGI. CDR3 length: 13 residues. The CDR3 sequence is CASIPALGGGYTF. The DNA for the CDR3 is TGTGCCAGCATCCCGGCTTTAGGTGGCGGCTACACCTTC.

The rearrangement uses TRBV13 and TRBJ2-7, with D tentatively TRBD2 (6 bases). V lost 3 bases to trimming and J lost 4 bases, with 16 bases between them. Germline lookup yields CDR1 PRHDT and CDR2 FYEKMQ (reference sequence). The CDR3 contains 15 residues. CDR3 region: CASSLGRTARYEQYF. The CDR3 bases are TGTGCCAGCAGCTTGGGGAGGACTGCGCGGTACGAGCAGTACTTC.

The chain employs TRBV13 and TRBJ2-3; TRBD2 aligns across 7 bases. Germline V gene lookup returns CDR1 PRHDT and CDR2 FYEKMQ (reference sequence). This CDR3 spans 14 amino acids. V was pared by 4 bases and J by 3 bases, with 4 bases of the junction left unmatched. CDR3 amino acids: CASSSRERTDTQYF. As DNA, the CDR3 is TGTGCCAGCAGCTCGCGGGAGCGGACAGATACGCAGTATTTT. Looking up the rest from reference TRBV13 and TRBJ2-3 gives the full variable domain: AAGVIQSPRHLIKEKRETATLKCYPIPRHDTVYWYQQGPGQDPQFLISFYEKMQSDKGSIPDRFSAQQFSDYHSELNMSSLELGDSALYFCASSSRERTDTQYFGPGTRLTVL.

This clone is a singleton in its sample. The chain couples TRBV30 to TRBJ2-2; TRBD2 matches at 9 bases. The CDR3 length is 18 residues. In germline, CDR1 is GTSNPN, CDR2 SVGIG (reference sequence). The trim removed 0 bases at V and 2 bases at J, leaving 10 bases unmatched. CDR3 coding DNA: TGTGCCTGGAGTGTACCCAGTAGCGGGAGAGATAACACCGGGGAGCTGTTTTTT. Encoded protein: CAWSVPSSGRDNTGELFF.

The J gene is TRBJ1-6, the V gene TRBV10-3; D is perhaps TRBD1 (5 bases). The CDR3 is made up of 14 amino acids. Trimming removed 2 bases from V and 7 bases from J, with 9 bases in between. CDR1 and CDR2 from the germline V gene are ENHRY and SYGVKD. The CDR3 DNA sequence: TGTGCCATCAGTGAGGTTGGGGGGAATTCACCCCTCCACTTT. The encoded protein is CAISEVGGNSPLHF.

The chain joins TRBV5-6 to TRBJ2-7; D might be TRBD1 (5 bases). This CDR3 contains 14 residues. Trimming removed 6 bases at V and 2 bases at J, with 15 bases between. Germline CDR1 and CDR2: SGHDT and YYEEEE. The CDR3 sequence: CASIRLDSPYEQYF. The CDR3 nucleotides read TGTGCCAGCATCCGTTTAGACAGTCCCTACGAGCAGTACTTC.

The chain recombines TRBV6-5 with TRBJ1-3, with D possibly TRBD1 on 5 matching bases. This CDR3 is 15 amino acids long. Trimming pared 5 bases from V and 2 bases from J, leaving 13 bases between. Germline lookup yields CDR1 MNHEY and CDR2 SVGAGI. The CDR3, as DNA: TGTGCCAGCAGTCTCCGGACAACAGCTGGAAACACCATATATTTT. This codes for CASSLRTTAGNTIYF.

DNA of the CDR3: TGTGCCACCAGCAGAGATTGGGGACAGGTGAACTATGGCTACACCTTC. It translates to CATSRDWGQVNYGYTF. The V gene is TRBV15, the J gene TRBJ1-2, with 8 bases fitting TRBD1. This CDR3 is 16 amino acids long. Germline V gene data show CDR1 as LNHNV and CDR2 as YYDKDF (reference sequence). Trimming took 0 bases from V and 2 from J; bases not matched to a gene: 5.

The CDR3 sequence is CASSAPNTGELFF. The CDR3 DNA sequence: TGTGCCAGCAGCGCCCCCAACACCGGGGAGCTGTTTTTT. The gene calls are TRBV7-6 and TRBJ2-2; D is unclear. This CDR3 contains 13 residues. Germline V gene lookup returns CDR1 SGHVS and CDR2 FNYEAQ. Trimming removed 5 bases from V and 2 bases from J, with 6 bases in between.

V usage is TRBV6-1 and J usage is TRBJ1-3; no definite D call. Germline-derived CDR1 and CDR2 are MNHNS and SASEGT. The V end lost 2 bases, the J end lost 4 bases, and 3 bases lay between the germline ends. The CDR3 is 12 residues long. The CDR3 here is CASSEQGNTIYF. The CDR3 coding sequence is TGTGCCAGCAGTGAACAGGGAAACACCATATATTTT.